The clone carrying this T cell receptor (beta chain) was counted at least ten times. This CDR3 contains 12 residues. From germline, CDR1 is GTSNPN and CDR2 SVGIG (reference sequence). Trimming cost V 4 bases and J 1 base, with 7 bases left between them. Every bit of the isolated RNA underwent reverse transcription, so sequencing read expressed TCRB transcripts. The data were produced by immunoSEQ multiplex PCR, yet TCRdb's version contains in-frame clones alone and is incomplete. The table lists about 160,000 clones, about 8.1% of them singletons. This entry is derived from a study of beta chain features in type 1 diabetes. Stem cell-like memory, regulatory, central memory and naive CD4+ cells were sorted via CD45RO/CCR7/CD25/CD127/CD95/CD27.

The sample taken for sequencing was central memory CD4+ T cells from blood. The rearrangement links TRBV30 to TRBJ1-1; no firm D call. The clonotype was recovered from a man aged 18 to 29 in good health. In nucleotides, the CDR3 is TGTGCCTGGACACTCCAGAACACTGAAGCTTTCTTT. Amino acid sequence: CAWTLQNTEAFF.